What follows are 16 T cell receptor beta chains derived from one specimen sequenced in a study of cytomegalovirus exposure and HLA in healthy donors. Assay used: immunoSEQ multiplex PCR; TCRdb lists only in-frame clones, some missing. This table holds about 130,000 clones, around 90% found once. Sequencing used PBMCs. The receptors come from a woman in her late teens or twenties in good health and CMV-seronegative.

The chain has TRBV11-3 and TRBJ2-1, with D perhaps matching TRBD1 (6 bases). CDR1 SGHNT and CDR2 YENEEA come from the germline V gene. The length of the CDR3 is 15 residues. Trimming cost V 5 bases and J 4 bases, with 15 bases left between them. Written as DNA, the CDR3 is TGTGCCAGCAGCCTCCTCGGACAGAGTTACAATGAGCAGTTCTTC. Translating it yields CASSLLGQSYNEQFF.

The chain employs TRBV27 and TRBJ2-7, with a possible D match to TRBD2 (5 bases). Trimming shortened V by 6 bases and J by 12 bases, and 24 bases separated the two germline ends. Germline V gene data show CDR1 as MNHEY and CDR2 as SMNVEV (reference sequence). CDR3 length: 14 amino acids. The CDR3, as DNA: TGTGCCAGCAGACCAAGACTGGGCCCGGGAACTCCGTACTTC. Its protein product is CASRPRLGPGTPYF.

The rearrangement joins TRBV6-6 to TRBJ2-1, with D unresolved. The CDR3 sequence is 15 residues long. Germline assignment: CDR1 MNHNY and CDR2 SVGAGI (reference sequence). Between the trimmed V and J ends, which lost 2 bases and 0 bases, there was a span of 8 bases. This CDR3 reads CASSYPLDSYNEQFF. The DNA for the CDR3 is TGTGCCAGCAGTTACCCCCTAGACTCCTACAATGAGCAGTTCTTC.

This clone was observed once. The rearrangement links TRBV5-6 to TRBJ2-3; D not certain. CDR1 SGHDT and CDR2 YYEEEE come from the germline V gene. Trimming left V 3 bases short and J 0 bases short, with 11 bases between. The CDR3 has 15 amino acids. The CDR3 DNA sequence: TGTGCCAGCAGCTCGGTGGTCCGTAGCACAGATACGCAGTATTTT. Residues: CASSSVVRSTDTQYF.

The rearrangement uses TRBV4-2 and TRBJ2-3; 8 bases agree with TRBD2. Germline lookup yields CDR1 LGHNA and CDR2 YNFKEQ. V dropped 0 bases and J dropped 6; count of bases not matched to a gene: 11. The CDR3 length is 17 residues. Here the CDR3 reads CASSQEEREFAPDTQYF. The CDR3 nucleotides read TGTGCCAGCAGCCAAGAAGAGCGGGAGTTTGCCCCGGATACGCAGTATTTT.

This chain joins TRBV18 and TRBJ1-1; the match to TRBD1 covers 9 bases. Germline loops: CDR1 KGHSH, CDR2 LQKENI. This CDR3 contains 15 residues. Losses at the gene ends were 2 bases for V and 5 bases for J; bases not matched to a gene: 6. This chain's CDR3 is CASSPNRGQGTEAFF. CDR3 nucleotide sequence: TGTGCCAGCTCACCAAACAGGGGGCAGGGTACTGAAGCTTTCTTT. Based on the CDR3 plus reference TRBV18 and TRBJ1-1, the full variable domain is NAGVMQNPRHLVRRRGQEARLRCSPMKGHSHVYWYRQLPEEGLKFMVYLQKENIIDESGMPKERFSAEFPKEGPSILRIQQVVRGDSAAYFCASSPNRGQGTEAFFGQGTRLTVV.

The chain combines TRBV2 with TRBJ2-7, with TRBD2 matching 7 bases. The V gene's germline CDR1 is SNHLY and CDR2 FYNNEI. Unmatched junction bases numbered 14, after V lost 6 bases and J lost 6 bases. This CDR3 contains 15 residues. CDR3 in amino acids: CASSGITGRRGEQYF. CDR3 nucleotides: TGTGCCAGCAGCGGGATCACCGGGAGGCGTGGCGAGCAGTACTTC.

The genes are TRBV11-2 and TRBJ1-1; D is perhaps TRBD1 (5 bases). CDR3 length: 15 residues. Deletions cut 0 bases from V and 6 bases from J, with 14 bases between. CDR1 is SGHAT and CDR2 is FQNNGV in the germline V gene. CDR3 residues: CASSLETVTVPEAFF. CDR3 bases: TGTGCCAGCAGCTTAGAGACAGTAACGGTCCCTGAAGCTTTCTTT.

The rearrangement uses TRBV19 and TRBJ1-1, with 9 bases fitting TRBD1. The V gene end was trimmed by 5 bases and the J gene end by 5 bases; junction bases not matched to a gene: 6. The length of the CDR3 is 14 residues. CDR1 and CDR2 from the germline V gene are LNHDA and SQIVND (reference sequence). For the CDR3, the DNA is TGTGCCAGTAGTTCCAGACAGGGGGGGACTGAAGCTTTCTTT. It encodes CASSSRQGGTEAFF.

The chain is built from TRBV27 and TRBJ2-1; D gene ambiguous. V lost 5 bases and J lost 6, with 5 bases in between. The CDR3 totals 11 residues. CDR1 is MNHEY and CDR2 is SMNVEV in the germline V gene (reference sequence). CDR3 nucleotide sequence: TGTGCCAGCAGTATCGGCAATGAGCAGTTCTTC. It translates to CASSIGNEQFF.

This chain joins TRBV19 and TRBJ2-7; 7 positions agree with TRBD2. Trimming removed 0 bases from V and 0 bases from J; junction bases left unmatched: 2. The CDR3 runs to 15 residues. Germline V gives CDR1 LNHDA, CDR2 SQIVND (reference sequence). The CDR3 DNA sequence: TGTGCCAGTAGTATAGAAGGCGGGAGCTCCTACGAGCAGTACTTC. Its protein product is CASSIEGGSSYEQYF.

The CDR3 coding sequence is TGTGCCAGCAGTTCTAGCGGGAGCGATGCAGATACGCAGTATTTT. Translating it yields CASSSSGSDADTQYF. The chain uses TRBV6-4 and TRBJ2-3, with 10 nucleotides matching TRBD2. This CDR3 spans 15 amino acids. V shed 5 bases, J shed 4 bases, and the junction held 6 bases outside the gene matches. CDR1 and CDR2 (germline): MRHNA, SNTAGT.

The gene calls are TRBV7-2 and TRBJ2-1; D is unresolved. The CDR3 totals 12 residues. CDR1 SGHTA and CDR2 FQGNSA come from the germline V gene. V was trimmed by 5 bases and J by 15 bases, leaving 17 bases between them. Written as DNA, the CDR3 is TGTGCCAGCAGCCCACCCTCCCCGCGTATGTTCTTC. Its protein is CASSPPSPRMFF.

The chain employs TRBV27 and TRBJ2-7, with TRBD1 identical over 10 bases. This CDR3 spans 15 amino acids. The germline V gene has CDR1 MNHEY and CDR2 SMNVEV (reference sequence). With V trimmed by 9 bases and J by 1 base, 9 bases remained unmatched. The CDR3 nucleotides read TGTGCCAGTACCCCCGGGACAGGGGTTTCCTACGAGCAGTACTTC. It yields the protein CASTPGTGVSYEQYF.

This chain links TRBV29-1 with TRBJ2-5; D is undetermined. The CDR3 is made up of 11 amino acids. The V end lost 5 bases, the J end lost 5 bases, and 9 bases lay between the germline ends. CDR1 SQVTM and CDR2 ANQGSEA come from the germline V gene. The CDR3 protein is CSVRGRETQYF. The CDR3 coding sequence is TGCAGCGTTCGAGGTCGGGAGACCCAGTACTTC.

The rearrangement joins TRBV4-2 to TRBJ1-2; a possible D gene is TRBD1 (6 bases). V dropped 3 bases and J dropped 0 bases, with 17 bases sitting between them. CDR1 and CDR2 (germline): LGHNA, YNFKEQ. This CDR3 contains 17 residues. Written as DNA, the CDR3 is TGTGCCAGCAGCCAGACCCCCGGACAGTTCGCTAACTATGGCTACACCTTC. Its protein product is CASSQTPGQFANYGYTF.